These 20 T cell receptor beta chains came from one sample sequenced in a study of Graves' ophthalmopathy and Graves' hyperthyroidism. As the template, RNA transcripts were used to amplify TCR beta CDR3 regions. RT-PCR with HTBI primers came first, then second-round multiplex PCR. Using its own MiXCR run on the multiplex PCR reads, TCRdb lists one record per CDR3 protein. Of 170,000 or so distinct CDR3 sequences in the sample, 30% to 45% are singletons; the top ten hold approximately 6.3%. The sample consisted of peripheral blood. The receptors come from a woman between 40 and 50 years old with Graves' ophthalmopathy.

The chain uses TRBV7-9 and TRBJ2-5, with unresolved D. Germline V gene lookup returns CDR1 SEHNR and CDR2 FQNEAQ (reference sequence). The CDR3 length is 16 residues. V shed 1 base and J shed 5 bases, with 17 bases lying between them. CDR3 amino acids: CASSLVGLRILETQYF. CDR3 DNA: TGTGCCAGCAGCTTAGTGGGGTTACGGATCCTGGAGACCCAGTACTTC.

This clonotype was found many times. V gene TRBV11-3 combines with J gene TRBJ1-1; 7 nucleotides align to TRBD1. The CDR3 loop spans 13 amino acids. Germline V CDR1 and CDR2: SGHNT, YENEEA. V dropped 5 bases and J dropped 8; count of bases not matched to a gene: 8. CDR3 nucleotides: TGTGCCAGCAGCAGACAGGGTTTGGGCGAAGCTTTCTTT. Translation: CASSRQGLGEAFF.

The chain recombines TRBV25-1 with TRBJ1-2; TRBD1 aligns across 7 bases. V was clipped by 4 bases and J by 0 bases; unmatched bases: 11. Germline loops: CDR1 MGHDK, CDR2 SYGVNS. The CDR3 spans 17 residues. The CDR3 sequence is CASSAPGQPVTNYGYTF. CDR3 coding DNA: TGTGCCAGCAGTGCTCCGGGACAGCCCGTAACTAACTATGGCTACACCTTC.

This clonotype has at least ten counts. This chain joins TRBV7-6 and TRBJ2-5, with D possibly TRBD2 on 5 matching bases. Germline V gives CDR1 SGHVS, CDR2 FNYEAQ. V shed 5 bases and J shed 4 bases, with 11 bases lying between them. The CDR3 spans 13 residues. CDR3 residues: CASSPGTVETQYF. CDR3 in DNA: TGTGCCAGCAGCCCGGGAACCGTAGAGACCCAGTACTTC. The full variable domain, its missing parts supplied by reference TRBV7-6 and TRBJ2-5, is GAGVSQSPRYKVTKRGQDVALRCDPISGHVSLYWYRQALGQGPEFLTYFNYEAQQDKSGLPNDRFSAERPEGSISTLTIQRTEQRDSAMYRCASSPGTVETQYFGPGTRLLVL.

The J gene is TRBJ1-2, the V gene TRBV6-1, with 7 bases identical to TRBD1. The CDR3 is made up of 13 amino acids. V dropped 6 bases and J dropped 6; count of bases not matched to a gene: 7. Looked up from germline, CDR1 is MNHNS and CDR2 is SASEGT. CDR3 nucleotide sequence: TGTGCCAGCAGCCTAGGACAGGCGAATGGCTACACCTTC. Translation: CASSLGQANGYTF.

This clonotype appeared many times. The J gene is TRBJ1-2, the V gene TRBV5-1, with 7 bases fitting TRBD1. The germline V gene has CDR1 SGHRS and CDR2 YFSETQ. The CDR3 has 14 amino acids. V lost 5 bases and J lost 5; bases outside the gene matches: 9. CDR3 nucleotide sequence: TGCGCCAGCAGTTCGGGACAGAGCTATTATGGCTACACCTTC. The encoded protein is CASSSGQSYYGYTF.

The gene calls are TRBV9 and TRBJ1-1; D is perhaps TRBD1 (6 bases). The CDR3 spans 14 residues. V was cut by 2 bases and J by 11 bases, with 19 bases left in between. CDR1 SGDLS and CDR2 YYNGEE come from the germline V gene. CDR3 region: CASSVTTGMGGAFF. CDR3 in DNA: TGTGCCAGCAGCGTGACTACAGGGATGGGTGGCGCTTTCTTT.

The chain employs TRBV12-3 or TRBV12-4 and TRBJ1-1; TRBD1 might be the D (6 bases). The CDR3 is 13 residues long. V shed 1 base and J shed 6 bases, with 9 bases lying between them. The DNA of the CDR3 is TGTGCCAGCAGTTTAGTACAGGGCGCTGAAGCTTTCTTT. Translating gives CASSLVQGAEAFF.

A few counts support this clonotype. The genes are TRBV12-3 or TRBV12-4 and TRBJ1-1; tentative D call: TRBD1 (6 bases). Trimming left V 3 bases short and J 2 bases short, with 10 bases between. This CDR3 contains 14 residues. CDR3 sequence reads: CASSLDRPNTEAFF. The CDR3 nucleotides read TGTGCCAGCAGTTTGGACAGACCAAACACTGAAGCTTTCTTT.

The V gene is TRBV28, the J gene TRBJ2-5; tentatively, D is TRBD1 (5 bases). V was cut by 9 bases and J by 1 base, with 12 bases left in between. This CDR3 comprises 13 residues. Germline assignment: CDR1 MDHEN and CDR2 SYDVKM. The CDR3: CASSGHFQETQYF. The CDR3 DNA follows: TGTGCCAGTAGTGGACATTTCCAAGAGACCCAGTACTTC. The full variable domain, completed using reference TRBV28 and TRBJ2-5, is DVKVTQSSRYLVKRTGEKVFLECVQDMDHENMFWYRQDPGLGLRLIYFSYDVKMKEKGDIPEGYSVSREKKERFSLILESASTNQTSMYLCASSGHFQETQYFGPGTRLLVL.

Many counts were recorded for this clonotype. The V call is TRBV13, the J call TRBJ2-7; D is unclear. CDR3 length: 12 amino acids. Looked up from germline, CDR1 is PRHDT and CDR2 is FYEKMQ (reference sequence). Trimming took 2 bases from V and 2 from J, leaving 4 bases between them. The DNA for the CDR3 is TGTGCCAGCAGCTTAAATCCCTACGAGCAGTACTTC. Protein: CASSLNPYEQYF.

This chain connects TRBV12-3 or TRBV12-4 to TRBJ2-7; TRBD2 might be the D (7 bases). The CDR3 is 15 amino acids. V dropped 6 bases and J dropped 2 bases, with 17 bases sitting between them. CDR3 bases: TGTGCCAGCAGGGGCGGGGGTCAGGGGACCTACGAGCAGTACTTC. Translating gives CASRGGGQGTYEQYF.

This clonotype has ten or more counts. V usage is TRBV20-1 and J usage is TRBJ1-5; weak D call: TRBD1 (5 bases). Looked up from germline, CDR1 is DFQATT and CDR2 is SNEGSKA (reference sequence). The CDR3 covers 17 residues. The V end lost 2 bases, the J end lost 3 bases, and 20 bases lay between the germline ends. The CDR3 reads CSARPLGGGKVNQPQHF. Here the CDR3 DNA reads TGCAGTGCTAGACCCCTCGGGGGGGGGAAGGTCAATCAGCCCCAGCATTTT.

This clonotype was recorded at least ten times. The chain carries TRBV20-1 and TRBJ2-7, with 8 bases that match TRBD2. The trim removed 1 base at V and 7 bases at J, leaving 3 bases unmatched. Germline V gene data show CDR1 as DFQATT and CDR2 as SNEGSKA (reference sequence). The CDR3 is 12 amino acids. In DNA form, the CDR3 reads TGCAGTGCTAGAGGACTAGCGAGTGAGCAGTACTTC. Its translation: CSARGLASEQYF.

This clonotype was found many times. The chain has TRBV20-1 and TRBJ1-2, with 8 bases fitting TRBD1. The CDR3 contains 15 residues. Germline CDR1 is DFQATT and CDR2 is SNEGSKA (reference sequence). Losses at the gene ends were 6 bases for V and 3 bases for J; bases not matched to a gene: 12. The CDR3 DNA follows: TGCAGTGCCACTAACCTCGGACAGGGTGACTATGGCTACACCTTC. Its protein is CSATNLGQGDYGYTF.

There are many counts of this clonotype. The genes are TRBV30 and TRBJ1-1; D gene ambiguous. The CDR3 consists of 15 residues. The V gene's germline CDR1 is GTSNPN and CDR2 SVGIG (reference sequence). V was pared by 0 bases and J by 3 bases, with 14 bases between. CDR3 coding DNA: TGTGCCTGGAGTGTTGGGAGTTTCGATGACACTGAAGCTTTCTTT. Its translation: CAWSVGSFDDTEAFF.

V is TRBV20-1 and J is TRBJ2-7; perhaps TRBD1 as D (6 bases). CDR1 is DFQATT, CDR2 SNEGSKA, per germline (reference sequence). V was shortened by 0 bases and J by 4 bases, with 10 bases between the two germline ends. This CDR3 contains 13 residues. CDR3 nucleotides: TGCAGTGCTAGAGATGGACAGATATACGAGCAGTACTTC. Translated, it gives CSARDGQIYEQYF.

This clonotype occurred many times. The rearrangement links TRBV6-2 or TRBV6-3 to TRBJ2-7, with 8 bases identical to TRBD1. Germline CDR1 reads MNHEY; CDR2 reads SVGEGT. J gave up 3 bases and V 5 bases, and 6 bases lay outside the gene matches. This CDR3 spans 14 amino acids. The CDR3 is CASSPSGGIYEQYF. CDR3 coding DNA: TGTGCCAGCAGTCCCTCAGGGGGCATCTACGAGCAGTACTTC.

This chain links TRBV4-2 with TRBJ2-7, with TRBD2 matching over 8 bases. This CDR3 spans 15 amino acids. The ends lost 0 bases at V and 4 bases at J; junction bases unmatched: 5. Germline-derived CDR1 and CDR2 are LGHNA and YNFKEQ. CDR3 DNA: TGTGCCAGCAGCCAAGATAGCGGGGCACAATACGAGCAGTACTTC. As protein: CASSQDSGAQYEQYF.

Concerning this clonotype itself: An end of the junction does not agree with germline; a read error may underlie this. The V gene is TRBV12-3 or TRBV12-4, the J gene TRBJ1-2, with unresolved D. The CDR3 runs to 14 residues. CDR3 amino acids: CASSKGRTNFGYTF. The CDR3 coding sequence is TGTGCCAGCAGTAAGGGCAGGACGAACTTTGGCTACACCTTC.